This T cell receptor (beta chain) was captured by sequencing in a study of response to subunit inactivated influenza vaccine. Study results and limitations: Authors suggested few new T cells are recruited by each seasonal influenza vaccination.

To note about this clonotype: Its antigen is as yet unknown.

V was trimmed by 3 bases and J by 2 bases, leaving 8 bases between them. Germline CDR1 reads SGHVS; CDR2 reads FQNEAQ. This CDR3 contains 14 residues. TCRdb analysed the RT-PCR reads with MiXCR anew, one entry per CDR3 protein. The sample has over 150,000 distinct CDR3 sequences, about 11% seen once. This TCR derives from a man aged 50 to 69 who received an inactivated influenza vaccine. The gene calls are TRBV7-8 and TRBJ1-3; the D is unclear. The sequences come from CD8+ T cells sorted from PBMCs, collected roughly 24 months after vaccination. CDR3 protein: CASSFDPAGNTIYF. Here the CDR3 DNA reads TGTGCCAGCAGCTTCGACCCGGCTGGAAACACCATATATTTT. Drawing the rest from reference TRBV7-8 and TRBJ1-3, the complete variable domain is GAGVSQSPRYKVAKRGQDVALRCDPISGHVSLFWYQQALGQGPEFLTYFQNEAQLDKSGLPSDRFFAERPEGSVSTLKIQRTQQEDSAVYLCASSFDPAGNTIYFGEGSWLTVV.